Here is one T cell receptor (beta chain) with its context. Trimming shortened V by 4 bases and J by 4 bases, and 14 bases separated the two germline ends. The CDR3 runs to 15 residues. CDR1 is MNHEY, CDR2 SVGAGI, per germline. Authors' processing steps: Nucleated cell counts were estimated from reference gene primer amplification. Here immunoSEQ multiplex PCR was the method, and the copy in TCRdb shows in-frame clones only, minus some. That table gives V, J and clone size, and the DNA gave D and trimming. The data hold about 270,000 clones, with 85% to 90% observed a single time. This record belongs to a study of blood T cell repertoires in COVID-19.

This chain connects TRBV6-5 to TRBJ2-1; tentative D call: TRBD2 (6 bases). This clonotype originated in a human donor in a cohort sampled during active COVID-19. The sample consisted of peripheral blood. The CDR3 reads CASSSLGGKYNEQFF. CDR3 DNA: TGTGCCAGCAGTTCCTTGGGCGGGAAGTACAATGAGCAGTTCTTC.